The next 8 T cell receptor beta chains were all read from a single sample in a study of T cell changes during pregnancy in multiple sclerosis. Libraries were prepared by immunoSEQ multiplex PCR; TCRdb keeps only in-frame clonotypes and omits some of them. Of some 42,000 clones listed, about 90% were seen once; the top ten hold more than 0.7%. The sample consisted of CD4+ T cells from peripheral blood mononuclear cells, taken after pregnancy. The receptor set was obtained from a female donor with multiple sclerosis, enrolled in a pregnancy study.

The chain has TRBV11-2 and TRBJ1-1, with D hard to call. The CDR3 sequence is 15 residues long. Looked up from germline, CDR1 is SGHAT and CDR2 is FQNNGV. V was clipped by 3 bases and J by 0 bases, with 11 bases between them. The CDR3 nucleotides are TGTGCCAGCAGCTTCCGGGTCCTTATGAACACTGAAGCTTTCTTT. The encoded protein is CASSFRVLMNTEAFF.

This clone has just one count. The chain carries TRBV15 and TRBJ2-1; 7 positions agree with TRBD1. From germline, CDR1 is LNHNV and CDR2 YYDKDF (reference sequence). Trimming cost V 1 base and J 6 bases; bases outside gene matches: 12. This CDR3 is built from 17 residues. This chain's CDR3 is CATSRATGLGGSNEQFF. DNA of the CDR3: TGTGCCACCAGCAGAGCGACAGGGCTAGGAGGTAGCAATGAGCAGTTCTTC.

This rearrangement joins TRBV7-8 to TRBJ1-1; 7 bases map to TRBD1. The germline CDR1 and CDR2 sequences are SGHVS and FQNEAQ. The V segment lost 3 bases and the J segment 5 bases; nucleotides outside the gene matches: 3. This CDR3 has 13 residues. The CDR3 DNA sequence: TGTGCCAGCAGCTTTACAGGGGAAACTGAAGCTTTCTTT. It specifies CASSFTGETEAFF.

V usage is TRBV11-2 and J usage is TRBJ1-4; 7 bases match TRBD1. CDR1 and CDR2 (germline): SGHAT, FQNNGV. This CDR3 has 12 residues. With 10 bases clipped from V and 12 bases from J, the junction kept 11 bases outside the gene matches. In DNA, the CDR3 is TGTGCCACCGGGGAAAGCGACAGGGAACTGTTTTTT. Its protein product is CATGESDRELFF.

V gene TRBV30 combines with J gene TRBJ1-1; 9 positions agree with TRBD1. V lost 3 bases and J lost 5; bases outside the gene matches: 7. The CDR3 is made up of 14 amino acids. The germline V gene has CDR1 GTSNPN and CDR2 SVGIG (reference sequence). CDR3 sequence (DNA): TGTGCCTGGAGCGCCTGGGACAGGGAAACTGAAGCTTTCTTT. It specifies CAWSAWDRETEAFF.

Only one count was recorded for this clone. Written as DNA, the CDR3 is TGCGCCAGCAGCGGCGGGGAGGGGGCCGGGGAGCTGTTTTTT. The encoded protein is CASSGGEGAGELFF. J is TRBJ2-2 and V is TRBV5-1; possibly TRBD2 for D (7 bases). CDR1 and CDR2 (germline): SGHRS, YFSETQ. CDR3 length: 14 amino acids. V was cut by 4 bases and J by 6 bases, with 13 bases left in between.

The J gene is TRBJ2-6, the V gene TRBV6-1, with D possibly matching TRBD2 (6 bases). The V and J ends lost 3 bases and 2 bases respectively, with 20 bases between them. This CDR3 spans 19 amino acids. Looked up from germline, CDR1 is MNHNS and CDR2 is SASEGT. The CDR3 DNA sequence: TGTGCCAGCAGTGATCTCTGGAGGGATTGGGCCCCTGGGGCCAACGTCCTGACTTTC. Its translation: CASSDLWRDWAPGANVLTF.

This clone was found once. V gene TRBV9 combines with J gene TRBJ1-1; 8 bases are shared with TRBD1. J was trimmed by 3 bases and V by 3 bases; bases with no gene match: 4. This CDR3 has 14 residues. The germline gives CDR1 SGDLS, CDR2 YYNGEE. The CDR3 spells CASSARDRYTEAFF. The CDR3 DNA is TGTGCCAGCAGCGCCCGGGACAGGTACACTGAAGCTTTCTTT.